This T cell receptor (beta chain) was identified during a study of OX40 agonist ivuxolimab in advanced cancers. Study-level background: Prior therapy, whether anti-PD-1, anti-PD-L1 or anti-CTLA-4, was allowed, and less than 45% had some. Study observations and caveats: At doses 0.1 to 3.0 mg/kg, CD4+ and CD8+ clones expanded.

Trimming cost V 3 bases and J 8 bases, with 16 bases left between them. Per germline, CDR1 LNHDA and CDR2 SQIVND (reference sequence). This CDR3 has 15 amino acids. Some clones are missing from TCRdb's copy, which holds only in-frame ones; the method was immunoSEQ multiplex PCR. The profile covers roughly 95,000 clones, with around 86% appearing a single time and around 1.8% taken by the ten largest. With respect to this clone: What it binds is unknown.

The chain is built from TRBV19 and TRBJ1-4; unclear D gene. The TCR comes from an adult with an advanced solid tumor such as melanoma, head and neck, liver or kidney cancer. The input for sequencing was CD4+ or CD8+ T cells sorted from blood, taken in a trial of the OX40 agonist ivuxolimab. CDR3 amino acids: CASSIQAHRGEKLFF. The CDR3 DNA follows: TGTGCCAGTAGTATCCAAGCACATCGAGGCGAAAAACTGTTTTTT. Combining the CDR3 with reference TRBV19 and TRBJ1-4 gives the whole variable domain DGGITQSPKYLFRKEGQNVTLSCEQNLNHDAMYWYRQDPGQGLRLIYYSQIVNDFQKGDIAEGYSVSREKKESFPLTVTSAQKNPTAFYLCASSIQAHRGEKLFFGSGTQLSVL.